This T cell receptor beta chain comes out of a study of T cell responses to AZD1222 COVID-19 vaccine. V lost 0 bases to trimming and J lost 0 bases, with 6 bases between them. The CDR3 length is 14 residues. Germline V gives CDR1 LGHDT, CDR2 YNNKEL (reference sequence). Study-wide findings and caveats: Recipients of two AZD1222 doses showed rising Spike-specific TCR breadth and depth. Nearly half of spike-specific TCRs reportedly go after variant regions that carry no mutations. Females outnumbered males among donors, who were mostly white British; clonal diversity was possibly underestimated. Spike-wide coverage was observed for vaccine-associated CD4 TCRs, with dominant responses at 160-218 and 743-854.

Details on this clone: Its antigen remains unknown.

This table comes from immunoSEQ multiplex PCR, and its TCRdb copy is limited to in-frame clones, with some not included. The sample shows roughly 130,000 clones, roughly 88% of them seen only once. The genes are TRBV3-1 (or the pseudogene TRBV3-2) and TRBJ2-7; D remains ambiguous. The sequencing here drew on peripheral blood, taken on day 0 of AZD1222 vaccination. This TCR was recovered from an adult in good health. The CDR3 reads CASSQELSSYEQYF. The CDR3 nucleotides read TGTGCCAGCAGCCAAGAACTTAGCTCCTACGAGCAGTACTTC.